These T cell receptor beta chains were read from a single sample in a study of beta chain features in type 1 diabetes. Generated by immunoSEQ multiplex PCR, the TCRdb table keeps only in-frame clones and is missing some. The sample includes about 470,000 clones, around 28% seen only once; the top ten take roughly 0.06%. Specimen: naive CD4+ T cells from blood. The receptors shown here come from a man between 18 and 35 years old in good health. Each CDR3 is given with its conserved first and last residue. The D gene is left open where the match is weak.

>-|TRBV7-9|TRBJ1-1
CASSVNTEAFF
>-|TRBV9|TRBJ2-3
CASSASTDTQYF
>-|TRBV7-9|TRBJ1-2
CASSLRTENYGYTF
>-|TRBV2|TRBJ2-2
CASSESPGELFF
>TRBD2|TRBV4-3|TRBJ2-2
CASSQSTSGSTGELFF
>-|TRBV7-2|TRBJ2-3
CASSLAQASTDTQYF
>TRBD1|TRBV7-2|TRBJ2-5
CASSWDREETQYF
>-|TRBV7-8|TRBJ2-5
CASSLGRLETQYF
>-|TRBV9|TRBJ1-1
CASSVALNTEAFF
>-|TRBV30|TRBJ2-5
CAWSVTQETQYF
>-|TRBV11-3|TRBJ2-5
CASTLTQTQYF
>-|TRBV7-6|TRBJ2-1
CASSLGPVGAGEQFF
>-|TRBV29-1|TRBJ1-1
CSVLFSRDGTEAFF
>-|TRBV5-1|TRBJ2-3
CASSLTPSTDTQYF
>TRBD2|TRBV9|TRBJ2-3
CASSVASLGGTDTQYF
>-|TRBV9|TRBJ2-6
CASSARPGGELAGANVLTF
>TRBD2|TRBV4-1|TRBJ2-1
CASKELAASYNEQFF
>-|TRBV15|TRBJ2-5
CATSRDSGETQYF
>TRBD2|TRBV10-3|TRBJ2-3
CAISDGLAGGTDTQYF
>-|TRBV27|TRBJ2-5
CASSFDWETQYF
>-|TRBV11-2|TRBJ1-2
CASSLAGAGYTF
>-|TRBV30|TRBJ2-1
CAWSRGYGSYNEQFF
>TRBD2|TRBV5-1|TRBJ2-1
CASTLAGDFDEQFF
>TRBD2|TRBV18|TRBJ2-1
CASSSVTSGNEQFF
>-|TRBV5-6|TRBJ2-5
CASSLEPGSQYF
>TRBD1|TRBV29-1|TRBJ2-7
CSGTGPSYEQYF
>-|TRBV14|TRBJ2-5
CASSQEGFGETQYF
>-|TRBV6-6|TRBJ1-2
CASSYREHYGYTF
>-|TRBV5-1|TRBJ1-1
CASSYQRGEAFF
>-|TRBV30|TRBJ2-2
CAWNLAGSAGELFF
>-|TRBV28|TRBJ2-7
CASSLALYEQYF
>-|TRBV5-6|TRBJ2-1
CASSLGPNVYNEQFF
>TRBD1|TRBV9|TRBJ2-5
CASSVATGDPQETQYF
>-|TRBV7-9|TRBJ2-5
CASSLWTDQETQYF
>-|TRBV20-1|TRBJ2-5
CSARGEETQYF
>-|TRBV7-6|TRBJ2-2
CASSLAELADGELFF
>-|TRBV18|TRBJ2-7
CASSTNTYEQYF
>TRBD1|TRBV25-1|TRBJ2-5
CATRTGGRETQYF
>-|TRBV28|TRBJ2-5
CASSLTRAQETQYF
>-|TRBV4-3|TRBJ2-4
CASSQGLLAKNIQYF
>TRBD1|TRBV15|TRBJ1-4
CATSRDNRGREKLFF
>-|TRBV9|TRBJ2-7
CASSVGDRVDYYEQYF
>TRBD1|TRBV9|TRBJ2-1
CASSATGQGVEQFF
>-|TRBV4-3|TRBJ2-7
CASSQSLGGYEQYF
>TRBD2|TRBV29-1|TRBJ2-5
CSVGLARETQYF
>-|TRBV29-1|TRBJ2-2
CSVLASWGPTGELFF
>-|TRBV10-3|TRBJ2-7
CAISGQGGLYEQYF
>-|TRBV29-1|TRBJ2-2
CSVEFTPNTGELFF
>-|TRBV30|TRBJ2-2
CAWSVRVEAGELFF
>TRBD2|TRBV6-5|TRBJ2-7
CASSYSGGPYEQYF
>-|TRBV10-3|TRBJ2-5
CAISDYPGETQYF
>-|TRBV5-1|TRBJ2-1
CASSQNTDNEQFF
>-|TRBV5-4|TRBJ2-5
CASSLDGTGETQYF
>TRBD1|TRBV2|TRBJ1-1
CASRGTGNTEAFF
>TRBD2|TRBV30|TRBJ2-3
CAWKGLAGGPHGTDTQYF
>TRBD2|TRBV4-2|TRBJ2-7
CASSLSEAASGNKQYF
>TRBD1|TRBV29-1|TRBJ2-3
CSADRGTDTQYF
>-|TRBV27|TRBJ2-3
CASPRGVGAQDTQYF
>TRBD1|TRBV10-3|TRBJ2-1
CAIRGFLDRGPYNEQFF